This section outlines one T cell receptor (beta chain) sequence together with its context. This clone appeared a single time. Which antigen it targets is not known. Base quality data are lacking; no much larger clone is found one base away. Library construction relied on the immunoSEQ multiplex PCR assay. From the authors' description of their analysis: A statistical classification framework was built for diagnosing cytomegalovirus status from the catalog of TCR beta chain sequences. TCRdb re-hosts the immuneACCESS table, in-frame sequences only. Its copies lack some clones; in the studies checked, an unresolved V gene accounts for under half of them, and the cause for the rest is not known. The V and J calls and clone size are taken from that table; D and trimming were inferred from the DNA. This sample holds almost 70,000 clones; under 96% were observed only once. The top ten clonotypes cover roughly 4.5% of the sample.

This entry comes from a study of cytomegalovirus exposure and HLA in healthy donors (dated by TCRdb to 2015 to 2018). The study in broad terms: According to a later analysis, the 120 or so validation repertoires were produced on the same platform as the 700 or so repertoires of the first cohort. The study was designed to test whether signatures of past pathogen exposure could be identified by cataloging public T cell receptors. Along with the roughly 670-subject first cohort, a separate validation cohort of over 90 different subjects was used. High-throughput TCR immunosequencing, statistical association of individual TCRs with disease status, and machine learning were combined to predict cytomegalovirus infection status. The research as a whole found: A few of the identified cytomegalovirus-associated TCR beta chains were confirmed in vitro to be specific for cytomegalovirus antigens. In a later analysis, TCRs clustered in the first cohort were found to also tend to co-occur in the roughly 120 validation repertoires, with over 90% of cluster scores above 0. A later analysis lacked HLA typing for the validation cohort, so it scored co-occurrence in that cohort across all 120 repertoires. The classifier was reported to diagnose cytomegalovirus status with high specificity and sensitivity in both the original and validation cohorts. Across donors, most TCR sequences were observed very rarely, whereas some public TCRs were present in many individuals. The study gave a list of under 200 TCR beta chains associated with cytomegalovirus. According to the authors, the approach could potentially be generalized to other disease states and immunological phenotypes.

The CDR3, from cysteine to phenylalanine, totals 15 residues. This entry keeps only the CDR3 DNA: 45 bases, framed from base 1. The germline V end is reduced by 8 bases and the J end by 2 bases; junction bases left unmatched: 7. The germline V gene (reference sequence) supplies CDR1 SEHNR and CDR2 FQNEAQ. Separate from the approximately 700-subject first cohort, the validation cohort of over 90 subjects was the group to which the donors belonged. This TCR was sampled from a woman under 30 in good health and CMV-seropositive. Sequenced material: PBMCs. The V and J segments used are TRBV7-9 and TRBJ2-2; 8 junctional bases match TRBD2. Here is the DNA: TGTGCCAGCCCCCCTCGGGAGGGCAACACCGGGGAGCTGTTTTTT. Its product reads: CASPPREGNTGELFF.